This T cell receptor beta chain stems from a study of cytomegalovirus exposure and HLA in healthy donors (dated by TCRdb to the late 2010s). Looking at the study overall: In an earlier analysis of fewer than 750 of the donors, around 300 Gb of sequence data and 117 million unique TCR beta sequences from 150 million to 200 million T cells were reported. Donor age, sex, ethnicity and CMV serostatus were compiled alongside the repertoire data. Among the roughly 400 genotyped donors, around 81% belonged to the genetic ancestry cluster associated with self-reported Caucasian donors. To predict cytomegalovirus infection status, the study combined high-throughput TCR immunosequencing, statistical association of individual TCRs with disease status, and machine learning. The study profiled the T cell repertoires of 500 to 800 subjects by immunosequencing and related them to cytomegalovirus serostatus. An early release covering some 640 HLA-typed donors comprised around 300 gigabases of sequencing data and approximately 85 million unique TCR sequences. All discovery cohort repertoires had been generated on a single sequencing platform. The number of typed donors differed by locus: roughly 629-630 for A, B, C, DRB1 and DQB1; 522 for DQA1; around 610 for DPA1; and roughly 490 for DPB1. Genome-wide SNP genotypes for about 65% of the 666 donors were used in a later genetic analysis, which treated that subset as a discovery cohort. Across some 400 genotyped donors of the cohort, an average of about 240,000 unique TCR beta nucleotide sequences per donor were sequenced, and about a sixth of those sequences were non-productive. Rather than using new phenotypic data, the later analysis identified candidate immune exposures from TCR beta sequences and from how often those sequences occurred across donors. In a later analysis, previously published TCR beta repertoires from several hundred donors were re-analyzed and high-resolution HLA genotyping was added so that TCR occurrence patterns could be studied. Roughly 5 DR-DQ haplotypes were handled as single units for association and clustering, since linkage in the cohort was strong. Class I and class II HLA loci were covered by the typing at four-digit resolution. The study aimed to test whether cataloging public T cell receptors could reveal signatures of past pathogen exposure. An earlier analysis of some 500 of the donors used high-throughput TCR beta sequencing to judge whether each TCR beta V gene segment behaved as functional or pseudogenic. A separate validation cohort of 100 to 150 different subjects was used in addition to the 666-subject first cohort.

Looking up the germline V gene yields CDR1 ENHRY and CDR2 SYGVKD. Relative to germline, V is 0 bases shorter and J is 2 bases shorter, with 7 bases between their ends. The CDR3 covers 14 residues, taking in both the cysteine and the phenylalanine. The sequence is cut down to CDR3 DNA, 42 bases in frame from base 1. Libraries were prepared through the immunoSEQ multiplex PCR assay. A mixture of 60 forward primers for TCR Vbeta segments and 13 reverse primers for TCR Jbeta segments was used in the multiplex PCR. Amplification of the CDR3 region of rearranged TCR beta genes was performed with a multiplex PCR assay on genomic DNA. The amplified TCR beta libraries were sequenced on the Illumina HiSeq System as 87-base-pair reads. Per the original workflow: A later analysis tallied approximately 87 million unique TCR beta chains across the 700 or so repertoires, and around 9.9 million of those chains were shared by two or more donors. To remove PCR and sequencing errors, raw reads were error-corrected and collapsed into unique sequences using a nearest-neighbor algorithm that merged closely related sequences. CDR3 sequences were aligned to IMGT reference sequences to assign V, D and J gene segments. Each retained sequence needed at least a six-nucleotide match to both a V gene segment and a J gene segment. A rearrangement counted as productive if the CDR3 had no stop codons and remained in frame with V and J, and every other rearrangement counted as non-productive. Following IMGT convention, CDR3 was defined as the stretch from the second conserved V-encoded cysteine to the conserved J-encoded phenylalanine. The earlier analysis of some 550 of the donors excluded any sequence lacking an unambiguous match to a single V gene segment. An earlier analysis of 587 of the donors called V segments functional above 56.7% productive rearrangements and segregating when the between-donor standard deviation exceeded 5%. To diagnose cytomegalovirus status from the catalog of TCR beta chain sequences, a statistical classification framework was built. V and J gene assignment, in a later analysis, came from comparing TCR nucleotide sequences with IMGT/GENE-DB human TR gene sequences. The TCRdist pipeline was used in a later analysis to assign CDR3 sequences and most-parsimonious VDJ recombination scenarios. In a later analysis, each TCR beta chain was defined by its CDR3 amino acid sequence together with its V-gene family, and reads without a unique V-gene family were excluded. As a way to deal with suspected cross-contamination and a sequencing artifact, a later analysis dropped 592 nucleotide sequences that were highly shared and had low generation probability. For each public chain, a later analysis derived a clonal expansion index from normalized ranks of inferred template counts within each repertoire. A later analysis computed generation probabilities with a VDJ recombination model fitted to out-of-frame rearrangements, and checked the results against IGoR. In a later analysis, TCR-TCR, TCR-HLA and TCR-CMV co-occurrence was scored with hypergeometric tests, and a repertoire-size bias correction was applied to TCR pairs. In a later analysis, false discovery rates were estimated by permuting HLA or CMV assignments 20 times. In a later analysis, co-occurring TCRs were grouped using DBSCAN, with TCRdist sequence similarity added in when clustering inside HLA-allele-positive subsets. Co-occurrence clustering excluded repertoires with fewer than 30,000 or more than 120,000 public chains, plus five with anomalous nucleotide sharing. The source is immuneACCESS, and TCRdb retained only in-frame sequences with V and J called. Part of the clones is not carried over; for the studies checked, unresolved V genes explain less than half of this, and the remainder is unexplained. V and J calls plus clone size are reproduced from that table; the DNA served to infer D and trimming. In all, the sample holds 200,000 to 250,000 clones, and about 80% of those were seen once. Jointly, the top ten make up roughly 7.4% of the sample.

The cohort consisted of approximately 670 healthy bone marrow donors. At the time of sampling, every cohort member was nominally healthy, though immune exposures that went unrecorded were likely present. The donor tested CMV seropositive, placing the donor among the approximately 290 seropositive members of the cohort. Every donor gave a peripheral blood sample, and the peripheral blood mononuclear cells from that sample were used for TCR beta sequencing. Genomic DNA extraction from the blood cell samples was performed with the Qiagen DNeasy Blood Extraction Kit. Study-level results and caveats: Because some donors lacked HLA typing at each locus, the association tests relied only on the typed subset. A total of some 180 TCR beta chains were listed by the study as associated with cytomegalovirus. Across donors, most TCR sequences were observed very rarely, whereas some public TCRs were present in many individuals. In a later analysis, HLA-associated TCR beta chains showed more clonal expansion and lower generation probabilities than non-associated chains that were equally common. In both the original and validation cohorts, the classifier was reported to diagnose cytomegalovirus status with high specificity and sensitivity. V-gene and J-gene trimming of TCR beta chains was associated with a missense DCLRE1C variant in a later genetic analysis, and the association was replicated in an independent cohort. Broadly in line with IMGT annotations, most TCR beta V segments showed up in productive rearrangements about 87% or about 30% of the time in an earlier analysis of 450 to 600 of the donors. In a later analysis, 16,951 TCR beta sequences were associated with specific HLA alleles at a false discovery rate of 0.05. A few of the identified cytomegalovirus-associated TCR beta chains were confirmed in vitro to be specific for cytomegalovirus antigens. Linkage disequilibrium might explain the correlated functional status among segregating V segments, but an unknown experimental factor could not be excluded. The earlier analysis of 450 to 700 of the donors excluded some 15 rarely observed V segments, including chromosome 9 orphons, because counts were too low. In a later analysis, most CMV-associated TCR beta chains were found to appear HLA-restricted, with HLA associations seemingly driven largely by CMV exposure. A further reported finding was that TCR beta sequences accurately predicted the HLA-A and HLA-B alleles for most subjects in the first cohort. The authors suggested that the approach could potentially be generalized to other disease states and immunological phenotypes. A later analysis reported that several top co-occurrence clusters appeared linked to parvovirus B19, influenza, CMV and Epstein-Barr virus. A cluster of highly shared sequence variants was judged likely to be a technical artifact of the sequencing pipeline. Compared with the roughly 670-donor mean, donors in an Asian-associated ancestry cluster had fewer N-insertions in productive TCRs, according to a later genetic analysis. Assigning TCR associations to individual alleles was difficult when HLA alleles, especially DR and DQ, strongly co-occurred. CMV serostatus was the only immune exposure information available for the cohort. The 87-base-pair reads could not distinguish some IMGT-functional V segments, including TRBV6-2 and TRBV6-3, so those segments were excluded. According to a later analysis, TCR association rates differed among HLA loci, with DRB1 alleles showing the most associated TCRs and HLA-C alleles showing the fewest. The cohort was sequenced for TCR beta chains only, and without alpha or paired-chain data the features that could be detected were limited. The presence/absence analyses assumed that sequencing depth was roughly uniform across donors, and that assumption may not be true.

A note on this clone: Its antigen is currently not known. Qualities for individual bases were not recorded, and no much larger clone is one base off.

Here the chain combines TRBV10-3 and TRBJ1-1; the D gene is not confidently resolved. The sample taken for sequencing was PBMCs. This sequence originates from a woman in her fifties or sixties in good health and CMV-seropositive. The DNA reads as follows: TGTGCCATCAGTGAGTCCGGGAGCAACACTGAAGCTTTCTTT. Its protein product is CAISESGSNTEAFF.